This T cell receptor (beta chain) was captured by sequencing in a study of chemoradiotherapy in HPV16-positive cancers. Overall study: Two HPV16-positive patients' cells yielded candidate HPV-specific clones and common motifs. General study findings and limits: Only a couple of HPV16-positive patients supplied the functional HPV-specificity definition.

The table came from immunoSEQ multiplex PCR; TCRdb's copy has only in-frame clones and leaves some out. The sample records tens of thousands of clones, roughly 87% being singletons. Remarks on this clone: Its cognate antigen is unknown.

The CDR3 covers 18 residues. Trimming pared 3 bases from V and 2 bases from J, leaving 21 bases between. Germline V CDR1 and CDR2: SGHRS, YFSETQ. The specimen was blood, collected from a patient who underwent chemoradiotherapy. The sequence was obtained from a human donor with HPV-associated anogenital cancer. The chain employs TRBV5-1 and TRBJ1-5; D perhaps matches TRBD1 (6 bases). The CDR3 DNA reads TGCGCCAGCAGCTCGAACCCGACAGGTTCTGGGGGCAATCAGCCCCAGCATTTT. The encoded protein is CASSSNPTGSGGNQPQHF.